This T cell receptor beta chain was recorded in a study of persistence of HIV-infected CD4 T cells. Study background: Donors were ART-treated; their CMV- and Gag-responding CD4+ T cells were isolated. Up to about 200 mL blood was drawn at multiple time points; a couple of donors had single-time leukapheresis. Study findings and constraints: TCRbeta richness was lower in CMV- and Gag-responding cells than in anti-CD3/anti-CD28-responding cells.

The germline V and J ends were trimmed by 8 bases and 7 bases, with 20 bases remaining between them. The CDR3 runs 14 residues. Germline V gives CDR1 SNHLY, CDR2 FYNNEI. Points on this clone: Its cognate antigen is unknown.

This was the immunoSEQ version 4 assay in survey mode. Produced via immunoSEQ multiplex PCR; TCRdb's table is partial and in-frame only. Of about 28,000 clones listed, more than 75% are singletons. Stimulation used about 10 ug/mL lysate from CMV-infected fibroblasts. CD40L/CD69 double-negative CD45RO-high memory CD4+ T cells were collected. V is TRBV2 and J is TRBJ1-2; possibly TRBD1 for D (6 bases). The material was CD4+ T cells sorted from PBMCs after 18-hour stimulation, obtained from a patient who received antiretroviral therapy. The receptor was isolated from an adult man with HIV who was CMV-seropositive. CDR3 DNA: TGTGCCAGCGGATTTTACAGGGAGAGCGCTGGCTACACCTTC. Translation gives CASGFYRESAGYTF.